The entry below gives a single T cell receptor (beta chain) sequence along with its context. This sample is part of a study of blood T cell repertoires in COVID-19. Study-wide context: The samples span acute and convalescent COVID-19 from the United States, Italy and Spain. Sources were T cells, B-cell-depleted T cells, or PBMCs; the material itself was cDNA or gDNA.

Authors' processing steps: Amplifying reference gene primers gave estimates of nucleated cell counts. Assay used: immunoSEQ multiplex PCR; TCRdb lists only in-frame clones, some missing. V and J calls plus clone size are reproduced from that table; the DNA served to infer D and trimming. The sample records 150,000 to 250,000 clones, about 80% being singletons. Germline CDR1 is SGHNT and CDR2 is YYREEE (reference sequence). Germline trimming cut 1 base from V and 2 bases from J; bases unmatched to any gene: 5. The CDR3 loop spans 15 amino acids. Sequencing was done on a sample of peripheral blood. The receptor was derived from a human donor with acute or convalescent COVID-19. The donor label of this sample is uncertain. The J gene is TRBJ1-2, the V gene TRBV5-4; 7 positions agree with TRBD1. In DNA, the CDR3 is TGTGCCAGCAGCTTGTTCCAGGGGGTCAACTATGGCTACACCTTC. Translated: CASSLFQGVNYGYTF.